These T cell receptor beta chains were read from a single sample in a study of CD8+ T cells in alopecia areata. Profiling relied on immunoSEQ multiplex PCR, and the TCRdb table lists in-frame clones only, not all of them. In the table there are about 290,000 clones, 55% to 70% of which are singletons. Sequencing was performed on CD4+ T cells sorted from blood, taken at week 24, from a patient treated with tofacitinib. The receptors originated from a human donor with alopecia areata. Each CDR3 is given with its conserved first and last residue. Fields, in order: V gene, clone size, D gene, J gene, CDR3 DNA, CDR3 protein. A D gene is named only where the DNA matches it firmly. The size field is filled for only some rows; it gives once, few, many or a size class.

>TRBV4-2|.|.|TRBJ2-5
TGTGCCAGCAGCCAAGATTGGCTAGCCCAAGAGACCCAGTACTTC
CASSQDWLAQETQYF
>TRBV30|.|.|TRBJ2-5
TGTGCCTGGAGTCGGATGACCCAAGAGACCCAGTACTTC
CAWSRMTQETQYF
>TRBV5-1|.|.|TRBJ2-3
TGCGCCAGCAGCTTGATATTCCAGGCGAGCACAGATACGCAGTATTTT
CASSLIFQASTDTQYF
>TRBV7-9|.|.|TRBJ2-7
TGTGCCAGCAGCTCAACATCTTCCTACGAGCAGTACTTC
CASSSTSSYEQYF
>TRBV5-4|.|TRBD1|TRBJ1-1
TGTGCCAGCAGCCGAGCGGGGACAGTTGAAGCTTTCTTT
CASSRAGTVEAFF
>TRBV11-1|few|.|TRBJ1-1
TGTGCCAGCAGCTTAAGGGGGACTGAAGCTTTCTTT
CASSLRGTEAFF
>TRBV11-2|.|.|TRBJ2-3
TGTGCCAGCAGCTTTGGGGGTGGACTGTACACAGATACGCAGTATTTT
CASSFGGGLYTDTQYF
>TRBV28|.|.|TRBJ1-2
TGTGCCAGCAGTTTAGAGGTCGACTATGGCTACACCTTC
CASSLEVDYGYTF
>TRBV19|few|.|TRBJ2-1
TGTGCCAGTAGTATGGGGGGGGCATTGACCCCCTACAATGAGCAGTTCTTC
CASSMGGALTPYNEQFF
>TRBV5-4|.|.|TRBJ2-7
TGTGCCAGCAGCTTAACACCCGGACAGAATCTCCACGAGCAGTACTTC
CASSLTPGQNLHEQYF
>TRBV29-1|few|.|TRBJ1-6
TGCAGCGTTGAGGGGGGCCCGAATTCACCCCTCCACTTT
CSVEGGPNSPLHF
>TRBV4-1|.|.|TRBJ2-7
TGCGCCAGCAGCCAAGTAGTGGCAGCATACGAGCAGTACTTC
CASSQVVAAYEQYF
>TRBV4-2|few|.|TRBJ2-3
TGTGCCAGCAGCCAAGAGGATCGACAAGATACGCAGTATTTT
CASSQEDRQDTQYF
>TRBV29-1|.|TRBD2|TRBJ2-7
TGCAGCGTTGCGGAAGTAGCGGGGGGGCACGAGCAGTACTTC
CSVAEVAGGHEQYF
>TRBV4-2|.|.|TRBJ2-2
TGTGCCAGCAGCCAGTACAGGATTTCCAACACCGGGGAGCTGTTTTTT
CASSQYRISNTGELFF
>TRBV29-1|.|TRBD1|TRBJ2-5
TGCAGCGCTCGGACAGGGACAGAGACCCAGTACTTC
CSARTGTETQYF
>TRBV29-1|.|TRBD2|TRBJ2-3
TGCAGCGTTGGGTCCGGCGGGGGGGCGCATACGCAGTATTTT
CSVGSGGGAHTQYF
>TRBV10-3|.|TRBD1|TRBJ1-6
TGTGCCATCAGTGGACAGGGCGGGGGTTCACCCCTCCACTTT
CAISGQGGGSPLHF
>TRBV7-9|many|.|TRBJ1-4
TGTGCCAGCAGCTTAGTCAGCCTTAATGAAAAACTGTTTTTT
CASSLVSLNEKLFF
>TRBV7-9|.|TRBD1|TRBJ2-1
TGTGCCAGCAGCTTAGGGGGCGGGACAGGGAAGGTAACCTACAATGAGCAGTTCTTC
CASSLGGGTGKVTYNEQFF
>TRBV30|once|.|TRBJ2-2
TGTGCCTGGAGTGTGGGGCAGAGATCCGGGGAGCTGTTTTTT
CAWSVGQRSGELFF
>TRBV5-6|.|.|TRBJ2-1
TGTGCCAGCAGCTTTAGACAGGCTAAGCAGTTCTTC
CASSFRQAKQFF
>TRBV7-9|.|TRBD2|TRBJ2-1
TGTGCCAGCAGCTCCGTTAGCGGGGGAACGTACAATGAGCAGTTCTTC
CASSSVSGGTYNEQFF
>TRBV7-2|.|TRBD2|TRBJ2-5
TGTGCCAGCAGCTCCACGGGACTAACGCAAGAGACCCAGTACTTC
CASSSTGLTQETQYF
>TRBV25-1|.|.|TRBJ1-1
TGTGCCAGCAGTCTAAACACTGAAGCTTTCTTT
CASSLNTEAFF
>TRBV25-1|few|.|TRBJ2-6
TGTGCCAGCAGTGAATATGGTTCATCTGGGGCCAACGTCCTGACTTTC
CASSEYGSSGANVLTF
>TRBV5-4|.|.|TRBJ1-2
TGTGCCAGCAGCTTGAATTCCGAAATGGGTGGCTACACCTTC
CASSLNSEMGGYTF
>TRBV29-1|.|.|TRBJ1-2
TGCAGCGTTATAGATGGCTACACCTTC
CSVIDGYTF
>TRBV9|.|.|TRBJ2-5
TGTGCCAGCAGCACCTCCCACAGGGAAGAGACCCAGTACTTC
CASSTSHREETQYF
>TRBV5-1|.|.|TRBJ2-3
TGCGCCAGCAGCTTACAAGGGGGTGGCGCAGATACGCAGTATTTT
CASSLQGGGADTQYF
>TRBV27|few|.|TRBJ1-5
TGTGCCAGCAGTTTGATATCGGTGGGGGGAGAACAGCCCCAGCATTTT
CASSLISVGGEQPQHF
>TRBV7-2|.|.|TRBJ1-2
TGTGCCAGCAGCTTAGGGGGGACCTCCCGGCACACCACCTTC
CASSLGGTSRHTTF
>TRBV7-9|few|TRBD2|TRBJ2-5
TGTGCCAGCAGCCCCCCGGGAGGCCAAGAGACCCAGTACTTC
CASSPPGGQETQYF
>TRBV30|.|.|TRBJ1-2
TGTGCCTGGAGTGTACTTGGGTTCTATGGCTACACCTTC
CAWSVLGFYGYTF
>TRBV7-9|.|TRBD1|TRBJ1-1
TGTGCCAGCAGCCGGACCGGGACAGGTGAAGCTTTCTTT
CASSRTGTGEAFF
>TRBV30|.|.|TRBJ2-3
TGTGCCTGTATATGGGATACGCAGTATTTT
CACIWDTQYF
>TRBV27|once|.|TRBJ1-6
TGTGCCAGCAGTTTATCCTGGGGGGCTCAGAATTCACCCCTCCACTTT
CASSLSWGAQNSPLHF
>TRBV11-2|.|.|TRBJ2-5
TGTGCCAGCAGCGTCCGGGAGACCCAGTACTTC
CASSVRETQYF